This passage covers 20 T cell receptor beta chains from one sample sequenced in a study of blood T cell repertoires in COVID-19. Method: immunoSEQ multiplex PCR; TCRdb's copy keeps in-frame clones and lacks some. This sample has some 87,000 clones, with about four fifths found just once. Sequenced: peripheral blood. The receptors here all came from a human donor in a cohort sampled during active COVID-19.

This chain uses TRBV7-9 with TRBJ1-1; 7 bases map to TRBD1. This CDR3 is 16 amino acids long. V lost 5 bases to trimming and J lost 7 bases; unmatched junction nucleotides: 16. Germline CDR1 is SEHNR and CDR2 is FQNEAQ (reference sequence). Here the CDR3 reads CASSPPQGQGDGEAFF. DNA for the CDR3: TGTGCCAGCAGCCCACCCCAAGGGCAGGGGGATGGTGAAGCTTTCTTT.

The DNA of the CDR3 is TGTGCCAGCAGTTACTCGTCGGGTCGGAACGGGGAGCTGTTTTTT. This translates into CASSYSSGRNGELFF. This chain connects TRBV6-5 to TRBJ2-2; D gene uncertain. Germline V lookup: CDR1 MNHEY, CDR2 SVGAGI. CDR3 length: 15 amino acids. With 0 bases removed from V and 7 bases from J, the gap between germline ends came to 12 bases.

The CDR3 sequence: CASSLNSGRNEQFF. The CDR3 DNA is TGTGCCAGCAGTTTGAATAGCGGGAGGAATGAGCAGTTCTTC. The chain joins TRBV27 to TRBJ2-1; 10 bases fit TRBD2. V trimming: 3 bases; J trimming: 7 bases; junction bases outside the gene matches: 3. The CDR3 is made up of 14 amino acids. Germline V gives CDR1 MNHEY, CDR2 SMNVEV (reference sequence).

The chain uses TRBV5-4 and TRBJ2-3, with D tentatively TRBD2 (6 bases). The V end lost 4 bases, the J end lost 2 bases, and 14 bases lay between the germline ends. CDR1 SGHNT and CDR2 YYREEE come from the germline V gene (reference sequence). The CDR3 is 15 amino acids. CDR3 amino acids: CASSPDWGLTDTQYF. Here the CDR3 DNA reads TGTGCCAGCAGCCCGGATTGGGGACTCACAGATACGCAGTATTTT.

V is TRBV6-1 and J is TRBJ1-6, with D possibly matching TRBD1 (5 bases). This CDR3 spans 14 amino acids. Germline V CDR1 and CDR2: MNHNS, SASEGT. V lost 3 bases to trimming and J lost 10 bases, with 13 bases between them. CDR3 in amino acids: CASSDGPGGSPLHF. CDR3 nucleotides: TGTGCCAGCAGTGATGGGCCTGGGGGGTCACCCCTCCACTTT.

This sequence joins TRBV5-1 and TRBJ2-1, with 12 nucleotides matching TRBD2. The length of the CDR3 is 15 residues. With 5 bases clipped from V and 5 bases from J, the junction kept 5 bases outside the gene matches. Germline CDR1 SGHRS, CDR2 YFSETQ. The CDR3 region is CASSRASGGDNEQFF. The CDR3 DNA is TGCGCCAGCAGTCGGGCTAGCGGGGGGGACAATGAGCAGTTCTTC.

Turning to this clone: One end of the junction does not line up with germline, which may come from a read error. The rearrangement links TRBV7-7 to TRBJ2-1; 7 nucleotides line up with TRBD2. CDR1 and CDR2 from the germline V gene are SSHAT and FNYEAQ (reference sequence). This CDR3 contains 16 residues. CDR3 amino acids: CASSPKYGLGVNEQFF. The CDR3 nucleotides read TGTGCTAGCAGCCCCAAATACGGACTAGGGGTCAATGAGCAGTTCTTC.

This clone was observed a handful of times. V and J are TRBV24-1 and TRBJ2-2; 8 positions match TRBD1. Germline values: CDR1 KGHDR, CDR2 SFDVKD. There are 18 residues in the CDR3. Trimming took 0 bases from V and 5 from J; bases not matched to a gene: 10. The CDR3 nucleotides are TGTGCCACCAGTGATTTGCCGGGACAGGCCGCTAGGACCGGGGAGCTGTTTTTT. Protein product: CATSDLPGQAARTGELFF.

The J gene is TRBJ1-2, the V gene TRBV3-1 (or the pseudogene TRBV3-2); TRBD1 agrees at 8 bases. With V trimmed by 2 bases and J by 4 bases, 9 bases remained unmatched. CDR3 length: 16 amino acids. The germline V gene has CDR1 LGHDT and CDR2 YNNKEL (reference sequence). In DNA, the CDR3 is TGTGCCAGCAGCCAATCTTTTCAGGGGGCAGGCTATGGCTACACCTTC. This sequence encodes CASSQSFQGAGYGYTF.

The V and J genes are TRBV3-1 (or the pseudogene TRBV3-2) and TRBJ1-3; 12 nucleotides align to TRBD1. V was clipped by 0 bases and J by 4 bases; unmatched bases: 7. The CDR3 consists of 18 residues. Germline V gives CDR1 LGHDT, CDR2 YNNKEL (reference sequence). CDR3 region: CASSQDRDRGRSGNTIYF. The CDR3 DNA is TGTGCCAGCAGCCAAGATAGGGACAGGGGGCGATCAGGAAACACCATATATTTT.

The chain links TRBV30 to TRBJ1-6; TRBD1 matches at 10 bases. The CDR3 sequence is 14 residues long. Germline V lookup: CDR1 GTSNPN, CDR2 SVGIG (reference sequence). Trimming removed 0 bases from V and 16 bases from J; junction bases left unmatched: 9. The CDR3 spells CAWSVGTGATFLHF. The DNA for the CDR3 is TGTGCCTGGAGTGTAGGGACAGGGGCGACTTTTCTCCACTTT.

The rearrangement uses TRBV14 and TRBJ1-6; tentatively, D is TRBD1 (5 bases). Germline assignment: CDR1 SGHDN and CDR2 FVKESK. The CDR3 sequence is 17 residues long. V shed 3 bases and J shed 0 bases, with 12 bases lying between them. CDR3 nucleotide sequence: TGTGCCAGCAGCCAGGGATCAGGGTTCTCCTATAATTCACCCCTCCACTTT. Amino acids: CASSQGSGFSYNSPLHF.

The rearrangement joins TRBV30 to TRBJ1-1, with D possibly TRBD1 on 5 matching bases. The V end lost 1 base, the J end lost 11 bases, and 14 bases lay between the germline ends. In germline, CDR1 is GTSNPN, CDR2 SVGIG (reference sequence). This CDR3 is built from 12 residues. CDR3 bases: TGTGCCTGGAGTGAAGGGGCCCTTAGGGCTTTCTTT. This translates into CAWSEGALRAFF.

The rearrangement joins TRBV3-1 (or the pseudogene TRBV3-2) to TRBJ2-3; D call uncertain. V was shortened by 1 base and J by 0 bases, with 11 bases between the two germline ends. The CDR3 has 16 residues. Per the germline V gene, CDR1 is LGHDT and CDR2 is YNNKEL (reference sequence). The CDR3 loop is CASSQGWPTSTDTQYF. DNA for the CDR3: TGTGCCAGCAGCCAAGGATGGCCGACAAGCACAGATACGCAGTATTTT.

The sample holds one count of this clone. V is TRBV19 and J is TRBJ2-3; 7 bases are a match to TRBD2. This CDR3 comprises 15 residues. The junction had 7 bases not matched to a gene; V was cut back by 5 bases and J by 2 bases. Per germline, CDR1 LNHDA and CDR2 SQIVND (reference sequence). The CDR3 spells CASSVSGGNTDTQYF. The CDR3 DNA is TGTGCCAGTAGTGTATCCGGGGGGAACACAGATACGCAGTATTTT. Looking up the rest from reference TRBV19 and TRBJ2-3 gives the full variable domain: DGGITQSPKYLFRKEGQNVTLSCEQNLNHDAMYWYRQDPGQGLRLIYYSQIVNDFQKGDIAEGYSVSREKKESFPLTVTSAQKNPTAFYLCASSVSGGNTDTQYFGPGTRLTVL.

The V gene is TRBV7-2, the J gene TRBJ1-2; D gene uncertain. The CDR3 consists of 15 residues. Germline assignment: CDR1 SGHTA and CDR2 FQGNSA. Trimming removed 2 bases at V and 3 bases at J, with 13 bases between. CDR3 DNA: TGTGCCAGCAGCTTAAGGGTCGAGCGGTACTATGGCTACACCTTC. Protein: CASSLRVERYYGYTF. Complete variable domain (other parts from reference TRBV7-2 and TRBJ1-2): GAGVSQSPSNKVTEKGKDVELRCDPISGHTALYWYRQSLGQGLEFLIYFQGNSAPDKSGLPSDRFSAERTGGSVSTLTIQRTQQEDSAVYLCASSLRVERYYGYTFGSGTRLTVV.

This clone came up many times. The CDR3 coding sequence is TGTGCCAGCAGCATTGATAGAGGACTAGACAATGAGCAGTTCTTC. It is translated as CASSIDRGLDNEQFF. The V call is TRBV7-6, the J call TRBJ2-1; 7 positions agree with TRBD2. Per germline, CDR1 SGHVS and CDR2 FNYEAQ. V lost 5 bases to trimming and J lost 5 bases; unmatched junction nucleotides: 9. CDR3 size: 15 residues.

This sequence joins TRBV7-3 and TRBJ1-5; D gene unclear. CDR3 length: 14 residues. The V end lost 5 bases, the J end lost 6 bases, and 14 bases lay between the germline ends. CDR1 is SGHTA and CDR2 is FQGTGA in the germline V gene. As DNA, the CDR3 is TGTGCCAGCAGCGCAACGGGGTTGGCTCAGCCCCAGCATTTT. Amino acids: CASSATGLAQPQHF.

The V gene is TRBV5-1, the J gene TRBJ2-5; 7 bases are shared with TRBD2. This CDR3 is built from 15 residues. J lost 2 bases, V lost 4 bases, and 8 bases had no gene match. From germline, CDR1 is SGHRS and CDR2 YFSETQ. In DNA form, the CDR3 reads TGCGCCAGCAGCGAGAGCGGGGTCCTACAAGAGACCCAGTACTTC. This translates into CASSESGVLQETQYF.

The gene calls are TRBV7-9 and TRBJ2-1; D might be TRBD2 (6 bases). The CDR3 totals 16 residues. The V and J ends lost 5 bases and 10 bases respectively, with 24 bases between them. From germline, CDR1 is SEHNR and CDR2 FQNEAQ (reference sequence). The CDR3 DNA reads TGTGCCAGCAGCCCCCCCGTGGTCCCCGGCGGGGCCGAGCAGTTCTTC. Translated: CASSPPVVPGGAEQFF.